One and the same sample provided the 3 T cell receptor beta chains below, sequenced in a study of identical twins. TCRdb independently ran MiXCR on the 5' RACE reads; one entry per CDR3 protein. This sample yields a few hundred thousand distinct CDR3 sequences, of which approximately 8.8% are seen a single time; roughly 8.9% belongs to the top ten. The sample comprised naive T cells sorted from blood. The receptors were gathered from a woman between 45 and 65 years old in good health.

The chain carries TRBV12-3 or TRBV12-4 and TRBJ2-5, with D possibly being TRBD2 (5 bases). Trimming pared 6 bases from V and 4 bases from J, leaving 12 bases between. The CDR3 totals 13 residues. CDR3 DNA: TGTGCCAGCAGCCTAGAGGGAGTAGAGACCCAGTACTTC. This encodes CASSLEGVETQYF.

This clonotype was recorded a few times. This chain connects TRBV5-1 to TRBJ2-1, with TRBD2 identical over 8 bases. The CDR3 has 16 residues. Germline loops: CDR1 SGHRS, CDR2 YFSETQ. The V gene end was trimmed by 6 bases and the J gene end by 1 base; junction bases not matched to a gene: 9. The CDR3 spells CASIPKAGVSYNEQFF. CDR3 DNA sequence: TGCGCCAGCATACCGAAAGCGGGAGTGTCCTACAATGAGCAGTTCTTC.

The CDR3: CASSETGAKYKNIQYF. CDR3 nucleotide sequence: TGTGCCAGCAGTGAAACGGGTGCGAAATACAAAAACATTCAGTACTTC. The V call is TRBV2, the J call TRBJ2-4; D is undetermined. The V end was cut by 2 bases, the J end by 3 bases, with 14 bases between. CDR3 size: 16 residues. From germline, CDR1 is SNHLY and CDR2 FYNNEI.